This passage covers 25 T cell receptor beta chains from one sample sequenced in a study of CD8 T cells in ankylosing spondylitis. TCRdb redid the calling of the 5' RACE reads with MiXCR, one entry per CDR3 protein. The top ten hold approximately 0.99% of the sample, which has just under 350,000 distinct CDR3 sequences, roughly 14% seen once. The sample comprised blood, either unsorted or a sorted T cell fraction (not recorded which). These receptors originate from a male donor with ankylosing spondylitis or in good health (not recorded which).

A few counts support this clonotype. V and J are TRBV20-1 and TRBJ2-7, with TRBD1 identical over 8 bases. The CDR3 runs 12 residues. Germline V gives CDR1 DFQATT, CDR2 SNEGSKA (reference sequence). V dropped 7 bases and J dropped 4; count of bases not matched to a gene: 6. CDR3 nucleotides: TGCAGTGTCCCGGGACAGGTATACGAGCAGTACTTC. This translates into CSVPGQVYEQYF.

The genes are TRBV11-3 and TRBJ2-5, with 9 bases aligning to TRBD1. The germline V gene encodes CDR1 SGHNT and CDR2 YENEEA. This CDR3 has 16 amino acids. With V trimmed by 5 bases and J by 4 bases, 11 bases remained unmatched. In DNA form, the CDR3 reads TGTGCCAGCAGCCTCTTACGGACAGGGGCGTTAGAGACCCAGTACTTC. Amino acid sequence: CASSLLRTGALETQYF.

This chain connects TRBV5-1 to TRBJ2-1; 14 nucleotides line up with TRBD2. The CDR3 consists of 15 residues. Trimming cost V 3 bases and J 8 bases; bases outside gene matches: 4. CDR1 is SGHRS, CDR2 YFSETQ, per germline. The CDR3 nucleotides read TGCGCCAGCAGCTGGGGGACTAGCGGGGGCGATGAGCAGTTCTTC. Amino acids: CASSWGTSGGDEQFF.

This clonotype has more than one count but fewer than ten. This chain links TRBV20-1 with TRBJ2-5; D ambiguous. Germline V CDR1 and CDR2: DFQATT, SNEGSKA (reference sequence). The CDR3 totals 14 residues. V was clipped by 4 bases and J by 3 bases, with 15 bases between them. CDR3 bases: TGCAGTGCTATCGATCTACAGCTAGAAGAGACCCAGTACTTC. Its translation: CSAIDLQLEETQYF.

This clonotype was observed a handful of times. This chain joins TRBV5-6 and TRBJ2-7, with unresolved D. Germline assignment: CDR1 SGHDT and CDR2 YYEEEE. Trimming pared 0 bases from V and 5 bases from J, leaving 9 bases between. There are 13 residues in the CDR3. The CDR3 coding sequence is TGTGCCAGCAGCTTGGGCGTTGTCCACGAGCAGTACTTC. As protein: CASSLGVVHEQYF.

This clonotype was counted between two and nine times. DNA of the CDR3: TGTGCCAGCAGCAGAGGACAGGGCCGTGTCAATGAGCAGTTCTTC. Encoded protein: CASSRGQGRVNEQFF. This chain uses TRBV28 with TRBJ2-1, with 8 bases identical to TRBD1. V was clipped by 6 bases and J by 6 bases; unmatched bases: 10. Germline values: CDR1 MDHEN, CDR2 SYDVKM. This CDR3 has 15 amino acids.

V is TRBV4-2 and J is TRBJ2-5; a possible D gene is TRBD2 (6 bases). The CDR3 extends over 14 amino acids. The germline V gene has CDR1 LGHNA and CDR2 YNFKEQ. The V and J ends lost 1 base and 4 bases respectively, with 10 bases between them. The CDR3: CASSQGVAAETQYF. The CDR3 region has the DNA TGTGCCAGCAGCCAAGGGGTAGCGGCAGAGACCCAGTACTTC.

This clonotype was seen at least ten times. CDR3 protein: CASSPSGPGEKLFF. The CDR3 DNA sequence: TGTGCCAGCAGCCCATCAGGGCCAGGAGAAAAACTGTTTTTT. The rearrangement joins TRBV12-3 or TRBV12-4 to TRBJ1-4; perhaps TRBD1 as D (5 bases). V was cut by 6 bases and J by 8 bases, with 16 bases left in between. There are 14 residues in the CDR3.

A few counts support this clonotype. The chain employs TRBV5-1 and TRBJ2-2; D is undetermined. The germline V gene encodes CDR1 SGHRS and CDR2 YFSETQ. The CDR3 is made up of 12 amino acids. The V end was cut by 3 bases, the J end by 7 bases, with 7 bases between. CDR3: CASSWVSGELFF. The CDR3, as DNA: TGCGCCAGCAGCTGGGTTAGCGGGGAGCTGTTTTTT.

The gene calls are TRBV5-1 and TRBJ2-2; D may match TRBD1 or TRBD2 (5 bases each). Trimming removed 1 base from V and 7 bases from J, with 14 bases in between. The CDR3 has 15 residues. CDR1 is SGHRS, CDR2 YFSETQ, per germline. The CDR3 region is CASSLRQRAGGELFF. In DNA, the CDR3 is TGCGCCAGCAGCTTGAGACAGAGGGCTGGCGGGGAGCTGTTTTTT.

This clonotype was detected only a few times. The rearrangement uses TRBV29-1 and TRBJ2-1; no reliable D call. CDR3 length equals 14 residues. Germline V gives CDR1 SQVTM, CDR2 ANQGSEA. V was shortened by 5 bases and J by 10 bases, with 21 bases between the two germline ends. CDR3 loop: CSVFKDPDLREQFF. DNA of the CDR3: TGCAGCGTTTTTAAGGACCCCGACCTAAGAGAGCAGTTCTTC.

This clonotype was counted a few times. The chain employs TRBV29-1 and TRBJ2-1, with no clear D. CDR1 is SQVTM, CDR2 ANQGSEA, per germline. The ends were cut back, 3 bases at V and 4 bases at J, with 4 bases in the middle. This CDR3 contains 11 residues. CDR3 residues: CSVELYNEQFF. As DNA, the CDR3 is TGCAGCGTTGAGTTGTACAATGAGCAGTTCTTC.

CDR3 amino acids: CASSETGAPGNTIYF. The DNA of the CDR3 is TGTGCCAGCAGCGAGACAGGGGCCCCTGGAAACACCATATATTTT. V is TRBV12-3 or TRBV12-4 and J is TRBJ1-3, with TRBD1 identical over 8 bases. The CDR3 loop spans 15 amino acids. Trimming removed 6 bases from V and 2 bases from J; junction bases left unmatched: 6.

J is TRBJ2-7 and V is TRBV20-1; 10 bases align to TRBD1. In germline, CDR1 is DFQATT, CDR2 SNEGSKA (reference sequence). The CDR3 is 16 residues long. V shed 1 base, J shed 2 bases, and the junction held 8 bases outside the gene matches. CDR3 DNA: TGCAGTGCTAGAGGGACAGGGGGAGTGGGGACCTACGAGCAGTACTTC. It yields the protein CSARGTGGVGTYEQYF.

This clonotype has a handful of counts. The V and J genes are TRBV5-1 and TRBJ2-3; 12 nucleotides agree with TRBD2. The CDR3 consists of 18 residues. The junction had 6 bases not matched to a gene; V was cut back by 0 bases and J by 1 base. Germline assignment: CDR1 SGHRS and CDR2 YFSETQ. CDR3 region: CASSLEASGGGRTDTQYF. The CDR3 DNA follows: TGCGCCAGCAGCTTGGAGGCTAGCGGGGGGGGACGCACAGATACGCAGTATTTT.

This clonotype showed up many times. The chain employs TRBV12-3 or TRBV12-4 and TRBJ1-2; D uncertain. Trimming pared 3 bases from V and 2 bases from J, leaving 7 bases between. The CDR3 covers 13 residues. DNA for the CDR3: TGTGCCAGCAGTTTGGGCAGAAACTATGGCTACACCTTC. This codes for CASSLGRNYGYTF.

V gene TRBV7-9 combines with J gene TRBJ1-6; D is perhaps TRBD1 (5 bases). Germline CDR1 is SEHNR and CDR2 is FQNEAQ (reference sequence). This CDR3 comprises 14 residues. Trimming cost V 4 bases and J 10 bases, with 14 bases left between them. Here the CDR3 reads CASSSRDPQSPLHF. The CDR3 DNA is TGTGCCAGCAGCTCACGGGACCCCCAATCACCCCTCCACTTT.

V is TRBV3-1 and J is TRBJ2-7; 7 bases match TRBD1. CDR3 length equals 14 residues. Trimming cost V 0 bases and J 6 bases; bases outside gene matches: 5. The germline V gene encodes CDR1 LGHDT and CDR2 YNNKEL (reference sequence). CDR3: CASSQEGGAFEQYF. Here the CDR3 DNA reads TGTGCCAGCAGCCAAGAAGGGGGCGCGTTCGAGCAGTACTTC.

The rearrangement joins TRBV11-1 to TRBJ1-1; TRBD1 aligns across 7 bases. From germline, CDR1 is SGHAT and CDR2 FQDESV (reference sequence). The CDR3 spans 14 residues. The ends lost 5 bases at V and 1 base at J; junction bases unmatched: 4. CDR3: CASSQRTGNTEAFF. CDR3 DNA sequence: TGTGCCAGCAGCCAAAGGACAGGGAACACTGAAGCTTTCTTT.

The rearrangement links TRBV24-1 to TRBJ2-7; 11 bases are shared with TRBD1. V gave up 9 bases and J gave up 3 bases; unmatched junction bases: 9. Germline V CDR1 and CDR2: KGHDR, SFDVKD. The CDR3 spans 15 residues. In DNA form, the CDR3 reads TGTGCCACCCACCAGCCCGGGACAGGGGGCTACGAGCAGTACTTC. It is translated as CATHQPGTGGYEQYF.

The chain is built from TRBV5-1 and TRBJ2-3, with TRBD2 identical over 11 bases. In germline, CDR1 is SGHRS, CDR2 YFSETQ. Unmatched junction bases numbered 5, after V lost 1 base and J lost 7 bases. The CDR3 sequence is 15 residues long. CDR3 nucleotide sequence: TGCGCCAGCAGCTTGAGGCTAGCGGGAGGCCATACGCAGTATTTT. Protein sequence: CASSLRLAGGHTQYF.

This chain connects TRBV5-1 to TRBJ2-1; 7 nucleotides match TRBD2. Germline values: CDR1 SGHRS, CDR2 YFSETQ. The J segment lost 0 bases and the V segment lost 0 bases, leaving 12 bases of the junction unmatched. The CDR3 runs to 19 residues. CDR3 sequence: CASSLDTLAVQSSYNEQFF. CDR3 DNA sequence: TGCGCCAGCAGCTTGGACACTCTAGCGGTCCAAAGCTCCTACAATGAGCAGTTCTTC.

The rearrangement uses TRBV19 and TRBJ2-5, with 7 bases that match TRBD1. The CDR3 covers 14 residues. Trimming cost V 6 bases and J 5 bases; bases outside gene matches: 9. Germline V lookup: CDR1 LNHDA, CDR2 SQIVND (reference sequence). CDR3 loop: CASSQTGYSETQYF. CDR3 in DNA: TGTGCCAGTAGCCAGACAGGGTACAGCGAGACCCAGTACTTC.

In its sample, this clonotype was seen many times. This chain uses TRBV12-3 or TRBV12-4 with TRBJ1-2; no firm D call. Trimming took 6 bases from V and 8 from J, leaving 16 bases between them. The CDR3 is 13 amino acids. The CDR3 DNA reads TGTGCCAGCAGCCTCGGCCCTCCGGCGGGCTACACCTTC. It encodes CASSLGPPAGYTF.

This clonotype has more than one count but fewer than ten. The chain links TRBV5-1 to TRBJ1-1; D perhaps matches TRBD1 (6 bases). Germline V gene sequence: CDR1 SGHRS, CDR2 YFSETQ. Trimming stripped 2 bases from V and 5 bases from J, with 7 bases between. The CDR3 totals 12 residues. As DNA, the CDR3 is TGCGCCAGCAGCTTTGACAGGACTGAAGCTTTCTTT. This codes for CASSFDRTEAFF.